The 32 T cell receptor beta chains below come from one sample, sequenced in a study of blood T cell repertoires in COVID-19. Sequencing was performed with immunoSEQ multiplex PCR; in TCRdb, only in-frame clones are kept and a portion is missing. In the table there are about 260,000 clones, less than 95% of which are singletons. Sequenced material: PBMCs or T cells enriched from blood (not recorded which). The source of these receptors is a man aged 40-49 years who had been exposed to COVID-19.

The gene calls are TRBV27 and TRBJ2-7; 11 bases agree with TRBD2. V gave up 6 bases and J gave up 3 bases; unmatched junction bases: 7. There are 15 residues in the CDR3. The germline V gene encodes CDR1 MNHEY and CDR2 SMNVEV (reference sequence). The CDR3 sequence: CASSRPGTSGYEQYF. In DNA, the CDR3 is TGTGCCAGCAGCCGCCCCGGGACTAGCGGCTACGAGCAGTACTTC.

The rearrangement joins TRBV5-4 to TRBJ1-2; a possible D gene is TRBD1 (6 bases). Germline V gene sequence: CDR1 SGHNT, CDR2 YYREEE (reference sequence). The CDR3 contains 13 residues. Deletions cut 4 bases from V and 7 bases from J, with 14 bases between. As DNA, the CDR3 is TGTGCCAGCAGCGCAACAGGGAAAGGTGGCTACACCTTC. It translates to CASSATGKGGYTF.

The J gene is TRBJ1-6, the V gene TRBV9; D might be TRBD1 (5 bases). The germline V gene has CDR1 SGDLS and CDR2 YYNGEE. The CDR3 runs 16 residues. The V gene lost 0 bases and the J gene lost 7 bases, with 14 bases spanning the gap. The CDR3 DNA follows: TGTGCCAGCAGCGTAGCGGGAGGGGTGGGCAATTCACCCCTCCACTTT. Encoded protein: CASSVAGGVGNSPLHF.

The rearrangement joins TRBV15 to TRBJ2-7; 7 positions match TRBD2. J was trimmed by 2 bases and V by 0 bases; bases with no gene match: 1. CDR3 size: 14 residues. Germline CDR1 is LNHNV and CDR2 is YYDKDF (reference sequence). CDR3 nucleotide sequence: TGTGCCACCAGCAGAGAGGCGGGGGCCTACGAGCAGTACTTC. Translating it yields CATSREAGAYEQYF.

This rearrangement joins TRBV5-1 to TRBJ1-1, with 11 bases matching TRBD1. CDR1 and CDR2 (germline): SGHRS, YFSETQ. The CDR3 contains 17 residues. J lost 7 bases, V lost 0 bases, and 11 bases had no gene match. In nucleotides, the CDR3 is TGCGCCAGCAGCTTGGGGACAGGGGGCGGAGGAAGGGTTGAAGCTTTCTTT. Encoded protein: CASSLGTGGGGRVEAFF.

The chain is built from TRBV10-3 and TRBJ1-2; possible D gene TRBD1, 5 bases. The CDR3 consists of 14 residues. Trimming pared 5 bases from V and 4 bases from J, leaving 14 bases between. Germline V CDR1 and CDR2: ENHRY, SYGVKD. The CDR3 coding sequence is TGTGCCATCAGTCAAACAGGAGCCGGCTATGGCTACACCTTC. Translation gives CAISQTGAGYGYTF.

V is TRBV7-8 and J is TRBJ2-1; unclear D gene. The CDR3 spans 14 residues. CDR1 and CDR2 (germline): SGHVS, FQNEAQ. V was trimmed by 3 bases and J by 5 bases, leaving 11 bases between them. The DNA for the CDR3 is TGTGCCAGCAGCTTTGTCCTAGATCACAATGAGCAGTTCTTC. Translated, it gives CASSFVLDHNEQFF.

The table lists this clone with a few counts. The chain joins TRBV19 to TRBJ2-5; 9 nucleotides match TRBD2. The CDR3 covers 16 residues. The germline V gene encodes CDR1 LNHDA and CDR2 SQIVND (reference sequence). V lost 3 bases, J lost 1 base, and 6 bases stayed unmatched. The CDR3 is CASSMGVTSGQETQYF. The CDR3, as DNA: TGTGCCAGTAGTATGGGCGTGACTAGCGGCCAAGAGACCCAGTACTTC.

The table lists this clone with a count of one. This sequence joins TRBV7-9 and TRBJ1-1; D is perhaps TRBD1 (5 bases). The V gene lost 8 bases and the J gene lost 4 bases, with 17 bases spanning the gap. The CDR3 runs 14 residues. CDR1 SEHNR and CDR2 FQNEAQ come from the germline V gene (reference sequence). CDR3: CASETGQGGTEAFF. For the CDR3, the DNA is TGTGCCAGCGAGACGGGTCAGGGTGGCACTGAAGCTTTCTTT.

This sequence joins TRBV28 and TRBJ1-1; possible D gene TRBD1, 6 bases. V lost 6 bases and J lost 7, with 15 bases in between. The CDR3 is 13 residues long. Germline values: CDR1 MDHEN, CDR2 SYDVKM. DNA for the CDR3: TGTGCCAGCAGCAATACAGGGTTCGGTGAAGCTTTCTTT. Amino acids: CASSNTGFGEAFF. The full variable domain, its missing parts supplied by reference TRBV28 and TRBJ1-1, is DVKVTQSSRYLVKRTGEKVFLECVQDMDHENMFWYRQDPGLGLRLIYFSYDVKMKEKGDIPEGYSVSREKKERFSLILESASTNQTSMYLCASSNTGFGEAFFGQGTRLTVV.

This sequence joins TRBV18 and TRBJ2-1; TRBD2 is a possible D gene (7 bases). This CDR3 region has 14 residues. V dropped 6 bases and J dropped 8 bases, with 17 bases sitting between them. Per the germline V gene, CDR1 is KGHSH and CDR2 is LQKENI. The CDR3 region is CASSPTGGGDEQFF. CDR3 DNA sequence: TGTGCCAGCTCCCCAACGGGGGGCGGGGATGAGCAGTTCTTC.

The chain uses TRBV28 and TRBJ1-3; 8 nucleotides agree with TRBD1. V shed 6 bases, J shed 7 bases, and the junction held 8 bases outside the gene matches. Germline V gives CDR1 MDHEN, CDR2 SYDVKM. The CDR3 runs to 14 residues. The CDR3 here is CASSAQGGLNTIYF. CDR3 coding DNA: TGTGCCAGCAGCGCACAGGGGGGCCTTAACACCATATATTTT.

This clone has only one observation. The chain combines TRBV24-1 with TRBJ2-5; 15 nucleotides align to TRBD2. Trimming took 3 bases from V and 9 from J; bases not matched to a gene: 16. Germline values: CDR1 KGHDR, CDR2 SFDVKD. The CDR3 spans 19 residues. The CDR3 here is CATSDPTAGLAGGYGAQYF. In DNA, the CDR3 is TGTGCCACCAGTGATCCTACGGCCGGACTAGCGGGAGGGTACGGGGCCCAGTACTTC.

The chain couples TRBV19 to TRBJ2-1, with D possibly TRBD2 on 5 matching bases. Trimming cost V 2 bases and J 7 bases, with 9 bases left between them. CDR1 LNHDA and CDR2 SQIVND come from the germline V gene (reference sequence). The CDR3 is made up of 13 amino acids. DNA of the CDR3: TGTGCCAGTAGTATAAGTCTAGCAAATGAGCAGTTCTTC. This encodes CASSISLANEQFF.

This chain links TRBV28 with TRBJ2-7; 11 bases match TRBD2. The CDR3 is 18 residues long. Germline CDR1 is MDHEN and CDR2 is SYDVKM. The V segment lost 5 bases and the J segment 1 base; nucleotides outside the gene matches: 13. Here the CDR3 reads CASSLPTELAGASYEQYF. The CDR3 nucleotides are TGTGCCAGCAGTCTACCCACAGAACTAGCGGGAGCTTCCTACGAGCAGTACTTC.

The rearrangement joins TRBV15 to TRBJ2-3; weak D call: TRBD2 (5 bases). Trimming took 5 bases from V and 1 from J, leaving 16 bases between them. Germline CDR1 is LNHNV and CDR2 is YYDKDF (reference sequence). The CDR3 is 16 amino acids. The CDR3 sequence is CATSDPGEYRTDTQYF. The DNA for the CDR3 is TGTGCCACCAGCGACCCCGGGGAGTACCGCACAGATACGCAGTATTTT.

The CDR3 DNA reads as TGCGCCAGCAGCCTTATGGGACAGCTTAATGAAAAACTGTTTTTT. Its protein product is CASSLMGQLNEKLFF. The rearrangement joins TRBV5-1 to TRBJ1-4; the match to TRBD1 covers 7 bases. The junction had 7 bases not matched to a gene; V was cut back by 4 bases and J by 4 bases. There are 15 residues in the CDR3. Germline V gene sequence: CDR1 SGHRS, CDR2 YFSETQ.

The chain combines TRBV28 with TRBJ2-5; 8 nucleotides align to TRBD2. This CDR3 contains 17 residues. V trimming: 5 bases; J trimming: 3 bases; junction bases outside the gene matches: 14. CDR1 and CDR2 from the germline V gene are MDHEN and SYDVKM. The CDR3 DNA follows: TGTGCCAGCAGTACCCCTGGACTAGCAGCGGGAGAAGAGACCCAGTACTTC. It codes for CASSTPGLAAGEETQYF. Variable domain in full (rest from reference TRBV28 and TRBJ2-5): DVKVTQSSRYLVKRTGEKVFLECVQDMDHENMFWYRQDPGLGLRLIYFSYDVKMKEKGDIPEGYSVSREKKERFSLILESASTNQTSMYLCASSTPGLAAGEETQYFGPGTRLLVL.

The chain employs TRBV5-6 and TRBJ1-1; no clear D. This CDR3 region has 14 residues. Trimming left V 2 bases short and J 1 base short, with 9 bases between. From germline, CDR1 is SGHDT and CDR2 YYEEEE. The CDR3 DNA reads as TGTGCCAGCAGCTTTCTTACGGGGAACACTGAAGCTTTCTTT. Amino acids: CASSFLTGNTEAFF.

The rearrangement joins TRBV19 to TRBJ1-1; D might be TRBD1 (5 bases). The CDR3 covers 15 residues. V lost 5 bases to trimming and J lost 11 bases, with 24 bases between them. CDR1 LNHDA and CDR2 SQIVND come from the germline V gene (reference sequence). CDR3 bases: TGTGCCAGTAGTGCCGGGACGGGATTAGGAGGGTCTGCTTTCTTT. This translates into CASSAGTGLGGSAFF. The entire variable domain, with the rest obtained from reference TRBV19 and TRBJ1-1, is as follows: DGGITQSPKYLFRKEGQNVTLSCEQNLNHDAMYWYRQDPGQGLRLIYYSQIVNDFQKGDIAEGYSVSREKKESFPLTVTSAQKNPTAFYLCASSAGTGLGGSAFFGQGTRLTVV.

The rearrangement joins TRBV28 to TRBJ1-3; D is undetermined. V was pared by 2 bases and J by 2 bases, with 4 bases between. Germline V gene lookup returns CDR1 MDHEN and CDR2 SYDVKM. The CDR3 contains 13 residues. In DNA form, the CDR3 reads TGTGCCAGCAGTTTAGGGCCTGGAAACACCATATATTTT. Protein product: CASSLGPGNTIYF.

The V and J genes are TRBV29-1 and TRBJ2-1; 11 bases fit TRBD2. Germline loops: CDR1 SQVTM, CDR2 ANQGSEA. The CDR3 is made up of 15 amino acids. J lost 4 bases, V lost 3 bases, and 5 bases had no gene match. CDR3 DNA sequence: TGCAGCGTTGAGGGGACTAGCGGTAGTTACAATGAGCAGTTCTTC. Translating it yields CSVEGTSGSYNEQFF.

CDR3 protein: CATSGTGTPKETQYF. As DNA, the CDR3 is TGTGCCACCAGTGGTACCGGGACACCTAAAGAGACCCAGTACTTC. The V call is TRBV24-1, the J call TRBJ2-5; TRBD1 is a possible D gene (6 bases). Trimming stripped 5 bases from V and 3 bases from J, with 15 bases between. The CDR3 has 15 amino acids. In germline, CDR1 is KGHDR, CDR2 SFDVKD.

With respect to this clone: Its ends do not fully match the called genes, so a read error is possible. The rearrangement uses TRBV6-5 and TRBJ2-5; TRBD2 is a possible D gene (5 bases). In germline, CDR1 is MNHEY, CDR2 SVGAGI. This CDR3 contains 12 residues. In DNA form, the CDR3 reads TGTGCCAGCAGTTGGGAGCCGTCTCTTATAGACTTC. Amino acid sequence: CASSWEPSLIDF.

The rearrangement links TRBV11-3 to TRBJ2-1, with 9 positions matching TRBD2. Trimming removed 4 bases from V and 5 bases from J; junction bases left unmatched: 0. Germline V gene data show CDR1 as SGHNT and CDR2 as YENEEA. The CDR3 is made up of 13 amino acids. CDR3 nucleotide sequence: TGTGCCAGCAGCTCTAGCGGGAACAATGAGCAGTTCTTC. It codes for CASSSSGNNEQFF.

This clone has more than one count but fewer than ten. The V and J genes are TRBV27 and TRBJ2-1; 12 nucleotides line up with TRBD2. The CDR3 has 19 residues. V trimming: 2 bases; J trimming: 3 bases; junction bases outside the gene matches: 11. Germline lookup yields CDR1 MNHEY and CDR2 SMNVEV (reference sequence). CDR3 in DNA: TGTGCCAGCAGTTTAGTTTGGACTAGCGGGAAAGGGAGCTACAATGAGCAGTTCTTC. It encodes CASSLVWTSGKGSYNEQFF.

V usage is TRBV11-2 and J usage is TRBJ2-3, with 9 positions matching TRBD2. J gave up 1 base and V 1 base, and 9 bases lay outside the gene matches. This CDR3 is built from 18 residues. Germline V gives CDR1 SGHAT, CDR2 FQNNGV. CDR3: CASSLGLAASSRTDTQYF. As DNA, the CDR3 is TGTGCCAGCAGCTTAGGACTAGCGGCATCTTCTCGCACAGATACGCAGTATTTT.

The chain employs TRBV6-5 and TRBJ1-1, with D perhaps TRBD1 (5 bases). The CDR3 covers 14 residues. Trimming cost V 6 bases and J 2 bases, with 13 bases left between them. The germline gives CDR1 MNHEY, CDR2 SVGAGI. The CDR3 coding sequence is TGTGCCAGCAGAGACCACGACAGTAACACTGAAGCTTTCTTT. Protein: CASRDHDSNTEAFF.

The rearrangement links TRBV6-5 to TRBJ2-1; 7 nucleotides align to TRBD2. This CDR3 has 15 amino acids. With 3 bases clipped from V and 0 bases from J, the junction kept 2 bases outside the gene matches. The germline V gene encodes CDR1 MNHEY and CDR2 SVGAGI. The CDR3 DNA reads TGTGCCAGCAGTTATAGCGGGTTCTCCTACAATGAGCAGTTCTTC. It is translated as CASSYSGFSYNEQFF.

This clone appeared once. The V call is TRBV9, the J call TRBJ2-5, with 7 bases matching TRBD1. The germline CDR1 and CDR2 sequences are SGDLS and YYNGEE. Losses at the gene ends were 3 bases for V and 0 bases for J; bases not matched to a gene: 5. The CDR3 totals 15 residues. CDR3 bases: TGTGCCAGCAGCGCCCGGGACAGCTACCAAGAGACCCAGTACTTC. Encoded protein: CASSARDSYQETQYF.

The gene calls are TRBV15 and TRBJ2-5; no definite D call. Germline loops: CDR1 LNHNV, CDR2 YYDKDF (reference sequence). This CDR3 is 14 amino acids long. With 1 base removed from V and 5 bases from J, the gap between germline ends came to 11 bases. The chain's CDR3 is CATSRGTNGETQYF. CDR3 sequence (DNA): TGTGCCACCAGCAGAGGAACTAACGGGGAGACCCAGTACTTC.

The genes are TRBV28 and TRBJ2-7; D perhaps matches TRBD1 (5 bases). CDR1 is MDHEN and CDR2 is SYDVKM in the germline V gene. V lost 6 bases and J lost 2, with 14 bases in between. CDR3 size: 14 residues. The CDR3 loop reads CASRTDSRAYEQYF. DNA for the CDR3: TGTGCCAGCAGGACAGACAGTAGGGCCTACGAGCAGTACTTC. Looking up the rest from reference TRBV28 and TRBJ2-7 gives the full variable domain: DVKVTQSSRYLVKRTGEKVFLECVQDMDHENMFWYRQDPGLGLRLIYFSYDVKMKEKGDIPEGYSVSREKKERFSLILESASTNQTSMYLCASRTDSRAYEQYFGPGTRLTVT.